This is a list of T cell receptor beta chains from one sample in a study of T cells in Graves' hyperthyroidism and ophthalmopathy. TCRdb called the multiplex PCR reads again in MiXCR, with one record for every CDR3 protein. This sample has a few hundred thousand distinct CDR3 sequences, with more than 45% found just once. Sequencing input: peripheral blood or thyroid tissue (not recorded which). These receptors were obtained from a young woman with Graves' hyperthyroidism. Each CDR3 is given with its conserved first and last residue. A D gene is named only where the DNA matches it firmly. The listing skips clone size in some rows; elsewhere it reads once, few, many or a size class.

>-|TRBD2|TRBJ2-5|TRBV25-1
TGTGCCAGCAGTTTCCACCCCATGCTAGCGGAAGAGACCCAGTACTTC
CASSFHPMLAEETQYF
>once|-|TRBJ2-5|TRBV9
TGTGCCAGCACCGAACGGGACGCCCAGTACTTC
CASTERDAQYF
>many|-|TRBJ1-5|TRBV10-3
TGTGCCATCAGTGAGCAGGATCAGCCCCAGCATTTT
CAISEQDQPQHF
>-|TRBD1|TRBJ1-5|TRBV7-9
TGCGCCAGCAGCCAAGGAACAGGGGCCCAGCCCCAGCATTTT
CASSQGTGAQPQHF
>few|TRBD1|TRBJ1-4|TRBV7-6
TGTGCCAGCAGCTTCGGGACAGGGTTTGAAAAACTGTTTTTT
CASSFGTGFEKLFF
>-|-|TRBJ2-7|TRBV6-5
TGTGCCAGCAGTTACGGGTATTTTGGGGAAATTTACTCCTACGAGCAGTACTTC
CASSYGYFGEIYSYEQYF
>many|-|TRBJ1-1|TRBV19
TGTGCCAGTAGTATCATGGGGGAAGCTTTCTTT
CASSIMGEAFF
>-|-|TRBJ2-5|TRBV12-3/TRBV12-4
TGTGCCAGCAGTTCCTCGGAGCGGCAAGAGACCCAGTACTTC
CASSSSERQETQYF
>-|TRBD1|TRBJ2-5|TRBV27
TGTGCCAGCTCGCCCCCGGGACAGGGGGCATGGGGGGAGACCCAGTACTTC
CASSPPGQGAWGETQYF
>-|TRBD1|TRBJ2-6|TRBV7-9
TGTGCCAGCAGCTCCGGGACAGGGGGGTCGGGGGCCAACGTCCTGACTTTC
CASSSGTGGSGANVLTF
>-|-|TRBJ2-7|TRBV28
TGTGCCAGCAGTTTGAAGACGGAGCAGTACTTC
CASSLKTEQYF
>-|TRBD1|TRBJ1-6|TRBV2
TGTGCCAGCAGTGGGACAGGGGAAGTGGGTATGAATTCACCCCTCCACTTT
CASSGTGEVGMNSPLHF
>few|-|TRBJ2-3|TRBV2
TGTGCCACCCCTACTGCCGGGGCAGATACGCAGTATTTT
CATPTAGADTQYF
>-|-|TRBJ2-7|TRBV4-2
TGTGCCAGCAGCCAAGATGGGGCCAGCCCCTACGAGCAGTACTTC
CASSQDGASPYEQYF
>many|-|TRBJ2-5|TRBV2
TGTGCCAGCAGGGGGGCGGAGGGAGAGACCCAGTACTTC
CASRGAEGETQYF
>few|TRBD1|TRBJ1-4|TRBV7-9
TGTGCCAGCAGCTTCGGGACAGCTCAACCCACTAATGAAAAACTGTTTTTT
CASSFGTAQPTNEKLFF
>-|-|TRBJ2-5|TRBV10-3
TGTGCCAGCAGTTACTTGTCGGCCATAGGAGGGGAGACCCAGTACTTC
CASSYLSAIGGETQYF
>many|TRBD1|TRBJ2-7|TRBV2
TGTGCCAGCAATCCGGGACAGGGGGTAAACGAGCAGTACTTC
CASNPGQGVNEQYF
>many|TRBD1|TRBJ1-6|TRBV10-3
TGTGCCTCGACGGGGACAGATAATTCACCCCTCCACTTT
CASTGTDNSPLHF
>-|-|TRBJ1-6|TRBV5-1
TGCGCCAGCAGCTTGAGGACGGCCTCTAATTCACCCCTCCACTTT
CASSLRTASNSPLHF
>-|-|TRBJ2-7|TRBV6-6
TGTGCCAGCAGTTTCCCACAGGATACTACCTACGAGCAGTACTTC
CASSFPQDTTYEQYF
>few|-|TRBJ2-5|TRBV6-5
TGTGCCAGCAGTGAAGCGCTTATAGCCGGAGAGACCCAGTACTTC
CASSEALIAGETQYF
>-|-|TRBJ2-2|TRBV5-6
TGTGCCAGCAGCTTGGCACAAAGGCAGGTGGCCGGGGAGCTGTTTTTT
CASSLAQRQVAGELFF
>-|-|TRBJ2-5|TRBV7-3
TGTGCCAGCAGCTTAATCACCGAGGCCCAGTACTTC
CASSLITEAQYF
>few|TRBD1|TRBJ1-2|TRBV2
TGTGCCAGCAGTCCCGGGACAGGGGCATATGGCTACACCTTC
CASSPGTGAYGYTF
>-|-|TRBJ2-2|TRBV7-9
TGTGCCAGCAGCCTGCCTAAGGCGGGAAACACCGGGGAGCTGTTTTTT
CASSLPKAGNTGELFF
>-|-|TRBJ1-2|TRBV2
TGTGCCAGCAGTTACTTTAACTATGGCTACACCTTC
CASSYFNYGYTF
>once|TRBD1|TRBJ2-7|TRBV29-1
TGCAGCGTTGAAGCCCGACAGGGGGCCTACGAGCAGTACTTC
CSVEARQGAYEQYF
>few|-|TRBJ1-4|TRBV24-1
TGTGCCAGCAGCCACAACGGAGTTAATGAAAAACTGTTTTTT
CASSHNGVNEKLFF
>once|-|TRBJ1-2|TRBV10-2
TGCGCCAGCAGTGAGACGGGTCCGGGGCAGACCTATGGCTACACCTTC
CASSETGPGQTYGYTF
>-|-|TRBJ2-5|TRBV15
TGTGCCACCCATGGCGGTGGGGGCACACAAGAGACCCAGTACTTC
CATHGGGGTQETQYF
>-|TRBD2|TRBJ2-2|TRBV15
TGTGCCACCAGCATTCTAGCGGGAGGGGCCGGGGAGCTGTTTTTT
CATSILAGGAGELFF
>-|-|TRBJ2-5|TRBV15
TGTGCCACCAGCAGAGAGCTGTTAGGGAGGGAGACCCAGTACTTC
CATSRELLGRETQYF
>many|-|TRBJ2-7|TRBV10-3
TGTGCCATTAACGCGGGACAGAACTACGAGCAGTACTTC
CAINAGQNYEQYF